This TCR beta chain was documented in a study of blood T cell repertoires in COVID-19. At the level of the study: From T cells, B-cell-depleted T cells, or PBMCs came the material, which was cDNA or gDNA.

This CDR3 contains 15 residues. The ends lost 2 bases at V and 1 base at J; junction bases unmatched: 3. CDR1 is SGHVS and CDR2 is FQNEAQ in the germline V gene. Original methodology: Nucleated cell number was recorded as an estimate derived from reference gene primer amplification. Profiling relied on immunoSEQ multiplex PCR, and the TCRdb table lists in-frame clones only, not all of them. V and J calls and clone size are those listed in that table; D and trimming were worked out from the DNA. The sample contains over 250,000 clones, approximately 89% of which appear only once. The origin of this receptor is a man aged 35 to 55 who had recovered from COVID-19. V gene TRBV7-8 combines with J gene TRBJ1-1; 8 bases line up with TRBD1. The sequenced sample was peripheral blood. The CDR3 loop reads CASSLYRGENTEAFF. As DNA, the CDR3 is TGTGCCAGCAGCTTATACAGGGGGGAGAACACTGAAGCTTTCTTT.